These 17 T cell receptor beta chains came from one sample sequenced in a study of T cell responses to AZD1222 COVID-19 vaccine. Some clones are missing from TCRdb's copy, which holds only in-frame ones; the method was immunoSEQ multiplex PCR. This table has roughly 120,000 clones, over 75% appearing once. The sequencing used peripheral blood, collected on day 0 of AZD1222 vaccination. These TCRs come from an adult in good health.

The J gene is TRBJ1-2, the V gene TRBV5-6; D is possibly TRBD1 (6 bases). Germline lookup yields CDR1 SGHDT and CDR2 YYEEEE. The CDR3 runs 14 residues. Trimming removed 4 bases at V and 3 bases at J, with 13 bases between. The CDR3 nucleotides read TGTGCCAGCAGCCACTTACAGGGAGACTATGGCTACACCTTC. Residues: CASSHLQGDYGYTF. The whole variable domain, remainder taken from reference TRBV5-6 and TRBJ1-2, is DAGVTQSPTHLIKTRGQQVTLRCSPKSGHDTVSWYQQALGQGPQFIFQYYEEEERQRGNFPDRFSGHQFPNYSSELNVNALLLGDSALYLCASSHLQGDYGYTFGSGTRLTVV.

This chain joins TRBV18 and TRBJ2-3, with D uncertain. The CDR3 runs to 14 residues. Germline CDR1 and CDR2: KGHSH and LQKENI. The V and J ends lost 3 bases and 0 bases respectively, with 7 bases between them. The CDR3 DNA is TGTGCCAGCTCACCCTCTTCTAGCACAGATACGCAGTATTTT. Residues: CASSPSSSTDTQYF.

The V and J genes are TRBV12-5 and TRBJ2-2, with D possibly being TRBD1 (5 bases). V was pared by 4 bases and J by 3 bases, with 12 bases between. CDR3 size: 15 residues. Germline assignment: CDR1 LGHNT and CDR2 FRNRAP. This CDR3 is CASGSGRADTGELFF. CDR3 bases: TGTGCTAGTGGTTCGGGCAGGGCAGACACCGGGGAGCTGTTTTTT.

The chain has TRBV3-1 (or the pseudogene TRBV3-2) and TRBJ1-4; D unclear. Germline-derived CDR1 and CDR2 are LGHDT and YNNKEL (reference sequence). The V end lost 1 base, the J end lost 13 bases, and 19 bases lay between the germline ends. The CDR3 runs to 15 residues. In DNA form, the CDR3 reads TGTGCCAGCAGCCAAGGAGGTGGGTTTTTACCCGGACTGTTTTTT. This codes for CASSQGGGFLPGLFF.

The chain joins TRBV11-3 to TRBJ2-2, with 10 bases aligning to TRBD2. Germline V gene sequence: CDR1 SGHNT, CDR2 YENEEA. V lost 2 bases and J lost 6; bases outside the gene matches: 9. The CDR3 contains 17 residues. The CDR3 DNA reads as TGTGCCAGCAGCTTACACAGCCCTAGCGGGGGATCCGGGGAGCTGTTTTTT. Translation gives CASSLHSPSGGSGELFF.

This clone occurred a few times. The gene calls are TRBV7-3 and TRBJ1-1, with D possibly TRBD1 on 5 matching bases. The germline V and J ends were trimmed by 5 bases and 5 bases, with 18 bases remaining between them. Germline V gives CDR1 SGHTA, CDR2 FQGTGA. The CDR3 is made up of 15 amino acids. The CDR3 DNA follows: TGTGCCAGCAGCCTAAACCCCCGGGGGATGACTGAAGCTTTCTTT. This sequence encodes CASSLNPRGMTEAFF.

This clone was detected only a few times. CDR3 DNA sequence: TGTGCCTCCAAGGGAGTCAGGGGCCTTTACGAGCAGTACGTC. Amino acids: CASKGVRGLYEQYV. This chain joins TRBV9 and TRBJ2-7, with TRBD1 as a possible D gene (6 bases). V was clipped by 10 bases and J by 4 bases, with 21 bases between them. CDR1 and CDR2 from the germline V gene are SGDLS and YYNGEE. This CDR3 has 14 residues.

The V and J genes are TRBV5-6 and TRBJ1-3; TRBD1 aligns across 8 bases. This CDR3 contains 17 residues. The V segment lost 3 bases and the J segment 0 bases; nucleotides outside the gene matches: 8. From germline, CDR1 is SGHDT and CDR2 YYEEEE. This CDR3 is CASSSKQGDHSGNTIYF. CDR3 DNA sequence: TGTGCCAGCAGCTCCAAACAGGGGGACCACTCTGGAAACACCATATATTTT. The entire variable domain, with the rest obtained from reference TRBV5-6 and TRBJ1-3, is as follows: DAGVTQSPTHLIKTRGQQVTLRCSPKSGHDTVSWYQQALGQGPQFIFQYYEEEERQRGNFPDRFSGHQFPNYSSELNVNALLLGDSALYLCASSSKQGDHSGNTIYFGEGSWLTVV.

The rearrangement joins TRBV27 to TRBJ1-2, with TRBD1 as a possible D gene (5 bases). The germline V and J ends were trimmed by 5 bases and 8 bases, with 18 bases remaining between them. The CDR3 is made up of 14 amino acids. Germline V CDR1 and CDR2: MNHEY, SMNVEV (reference sequence). CDR3 bases: TGTGCCAGCAGTACCCCGGGACTATCTGAAGGCTACACCTTC. Amino acids: CASSTPGLSEGYTF.

The V and J genes are TRBV19 and TRBJ2-7; the match to TRBD2 covers 14 bases. In germline, CDR1 is LNHDA, CDR2 SQIVND (reference sequence). The CDR3 contains 16 residues. V lost 2 bases and J lost 2; bases outside the gene matches: 2. CDR3 region: CASSILTSGGAYEQYF. CDR3 sequence (DNA): TGTGCCAGTAGTATACTGACTAGCGGGGGGGCCTACGAGCAGTACTTC.

The chain carries TRBV5-1 and TRBJ1-1; D unresolved. V was cut by 0 bases and J by 1 base, with 7 bases left in between. This CDR3 spans 14 amino acids. CDR1 and CDR2 from the germline V gene are SGHRS and YFSETQ. In nucleotides, the CDR3 is TGCGCCAGCAGCTTGGGCGTGGCGAACACTGAAGCTTTCTTT. Translated, it gives CASSLGVANTEAFF. The variable domain in full, completed from reference TRBV5-1 and TRBJ1-1, reads KAGVTQTPRYLIKTRGQQVTLSCSPISGHRSVSWYQQTPGQGLQFLFEYFSETQRNKGNFPGRFSGRQFSNSRSEMNVSTLELGDSALYLCASSLGVANTEAFFGQGTRLTVV.

The V gene is TRBV5-1, the J gene TRBJ1-4; D may be TRBD1 (6 bases). CDR1 is SGHRS and CDR2 is YFSETQ in the germline V gene. V was trimmed by 1 base and J by 5 bases, leaving 9 bases between them. The CDR3 runs 14 residues. CDR3 residues: CASSLSQGNEKLFF. For the CDR3, the DNA is TGCGCCAGCAGCTTGAGCCAGGGGAATGAAAAACTGTTTTTT.

The rearrangement links TRBV7-2 to TRBJ2-1; D ambiguous. Germline V gives CDR1 SGHTA, CDR2 FQGNSA. The CDR3 is made up of 11 amino acids. V gave up 5 bases and J gave up 8 bases, with 7 bases separating them. The CDR3: CASSPHDEQFF. CDR3 sequence (DNA): TGTGCCAGCAGCCCGCACGATGAGCAGTTCTTC.

The chain combines TRBV5-1 with TRBJ2-2; 9 nucleotides agree with TRBD1. The CDR3 runs to 18 residues. The V and J ends lost 4 bases and 1 base, in that order; junction bases with no gene match: 11. CDR1 and CDR2 from the germline V gene are SGHRS and YFSETQ. This chain's CDR3 is CASSGPGTGSLNTGELFF. The CDR3 DNA sequence: TGCGCCAGCAGCGGCCCCGGGACAGGGTCCCTGAACACCGGGGAGCTGTTTTTT.

The chain combines TRBV6-5 with TRBJ1-1; 7 nucleotides match TRBD1. CDR3 length equals 14 residues. V was pared by 2 bases and J by 4 bases, with 4 bases of the junction left unmatched. The germline gives CDR1 MNHEY, CDR2 SVGAGI. The CDR3 DNA is TGTGCCAGCAGTTACCGACAGGGAGTCACTGAAGCTTTCTTT. Translated, it gives CASSYRQGVTEAFF.

The CDR3 loop is CASSQVFRGGTEAFF. CDR3 sequence (DNA): TGTGCCAGCAGCCAAGTTTTCAGGGGTGGCACTGAAGCTTTCTTT. J is TRBJ1-1 and V is TRBV3-1 (or the pseudogene TRBV3-2); the D gene is possibly TRBD1 (6 bases). The CDR3 consists of 15 residues. Germline V lookup: CDR1 LGHDT, CDR2 YNNKEL (reference sequence). With 1 base removed from V and 4 bases from J, the gap between germline ends came to 13 bases.

The table lists this clone with a few counts. CDR3 protein: CASSPFDRASKYGYTF. The CDR3 coding sequence is TGTGCCAGCAGCCCCTTCGACAGGGCCTCCAAATATGGCTACACCTTC. The chain is built from TRBV9 and TRBJ1-2, with 7 bases identical to TRBD1. CDR1 SGDLS and CDR2 YYNGEE come from the germline V gene. This CDR3 spans 16 amino acids. With 4 bases clipped from V and 5 bases from J, the junction kept 14 bases outside the gene matches.